This TCR beta chain was obtained from a study of blood T cell repertoires in COVID-19. Study information: Collection of acute and convalescent COVID-19 samples took place in the United States, Italy and Spain.

V was shortened by 4 bases and J by 0 bases, with 10 bases between the two germline ends. Germline V CDR1 and CDR2: SGHVS, FQNEAQ. The CDR3 runs 15 residues. The assay was immunoSEQ multiplex PCR, and TCRdb's table has in-frame clones only and misses some. The sample lists 55,000 to 80,000 clones, roughly 77% occurring once. The chain has TRBV7-8 and TRBJ1-5; D is possibly TRBD1 (6 bases). Sequenced input: peripheral blood. This sequence originates from a human donor in a cohort sampled during active COVID-19. The CDR3 here is CASSSGQFSNQPQHF. In DNA, the CDR3 is TGTGCCAGCAGCTCTGGACAGTTTAGCAATCAGCCCCAGCATTTT.